This TCR beta chain was sequenced in a study of blood T cell repertoires in COVID-19. Study background: T cells, B-cell-depleted T cells, or PBMCs supplied cDNA or gDNA.

The CDR3 totals 17 residues. The ends lost 6 bases at V and 3 bases at J; junction bases unmatched: 14. Germline lookup yields CDR1 MNHEY and CDR2 SMNVEV (reference sequence). Original methodology: Quantification of nucleated cells was approximated via reference gene primer amplification. Clones were sequenced by immunoSEQ multiplex PCR, and TCRdb holds only the in-frame ones, with some missing. V and J calls and clone size are given by that table; D and trimming were obtained from the DNA. The sample contains fewer than 350,000 clones, approximately 86% of which appear only once. During active infection, Seattle patients enrolled and were then monitored through disease.

The chain joins TRBV27 to TRBJ2-7; 10 bases map to TRBD2. This TCR was sampled from a woman between 65 and 79 years old with COVID-19, enrolled during active disease. The sequenced sample was peripheral blood. CDR3 region: CASRPSLSGGADYEQYF. CDR3 DNA sequence: TGTGCCAGCAGACCTAGCCTAAGCGGGGGGGCGGACTACGAGCAGTACTTC.